This T cell receptor (beta chain) was retrieved from a study of somatic mutations in cytotoxic T cells in rheumatoid arthritis. Study-wide context: At nearly 100% purity, some V beta antibody-stained T-cell populations were flow-sorted, and these included V beta1+ cells that were sequenced for TCRB. Study findings and constraints: What antigens the expanded CD8+ clones targeted remained unknown.

Sequencing used immunoSEQ multiplex PCR; TCRdb keeps in-frame clones, though not all of them. In the table there are about 20,000 clones, around 83% of which are singletons. Of note for this clone: The antigen is not known.

Isolating CD4+ and CD8+ cells involved positive magnetic bead selection on an AutoMACS. Their purity was then checked by flow cytometry. The V segment lost 8 bases and the J segment 4 bases; nucleotides outside the gene matches: 10. Germline CDR1 is SGHAT and CDR2 is FQNNGV. The CDR3 has 15 residues. Sample: CD8+ T cells sorted from blood. This TCR was recovered from an adult with rheumatoid arthritis. The rearrangement links TRBV11-2 to TRBJ2-1, with 8 nucleotides matching TRBD2. As DNA, the CDR3 is TGTGCCAGCTCGGCGGGGGGTTTCCAATACAATGAGCAGTTCTTC. This translates into CASSAGGFQYNEQFF.